This is a list of T cell receptor beta chains from one sample in a study of cytomegalovirus exposure and HLA in healthy donors. Profiled with immunoSEQ multiplex PCR; TCRdb holds only in-frame clones, not every one. There are 110,000 to 150,000 clones in the sample, with about 2.3% held by the top ten. Sequenced input: PBMCs. The source of these receptors is a woman in her late teens or twenties in good health and CMV-seronegative. The CDR3 runs from the conserved cysteine through the conserved F or W. D genes are given only for firm matches.

J gene | V gene | D gene | CDR3 protein | CDR3 DNA
TRBJ1-4 | TRBV30 | NA | CAWSLSVRLNEKLFF | TGTGCCTGGAGTTTGTCGGTCAGGCTTAATGAAAAACTGTTTTTT
TRBJ2-5 | TRBV9 | TRBD2 | CASSPWAGVGEQYF | TGTGCCAGCAGCCCATGGGCGGGAGTCGGTGAGCAGTACTTC
TRBJ1-1 | TRBV12-5 | TRBD1 | CASGGTATEAFF | TGTGCTAGTGGGGGGACAGCCACTGAAGCTTTCTTT
TRBJ2-2 | TRBV11-3 | TRBD1 | CASSFPGQGTGELFF | TGTGCCAGCAGCTTTCCGGGACAGGGCACCGGGGAGCTGTTTTTT
TRBJ2-1 | TRBV7-8 | TRBD2 | CASSEDAQREIDEQFF | TGTGCCAGCAGCGAAGATGCCCAGCGGGAGATTGATGAGCAGTTCTTC
TRBJ2-3 | TRBV11-2 | NA | CASSLEVGTDTQYF | TGTGCCAGCAGCCTCGAGGTGGGCACAGATACGCAGTATTTT
TRBJ2-1 | TRBV15 | NA | CATSRERPTSGEQFF | TGTGCCACCAGCAGAGAGCGCCCTACTAGTGGTGAGCAGTTCTTC
TRBJ1-4 | TRBV6-6 | NA | CATHGAGEKLFF | TGTGCCACTCACGGTGCTGGTGAAAAACTGTTTTTT
TRBJ1-2 | TRBV7-2 | TRBD1 | CASSLEWAGGASAYGYTF | TGTGCCAGCAGCTTAGAGTGGGCAGGGGGCGCGAGTGCTTATGGCTACACCTTC
TRBJ1-5 | TRBV7-2 | NA | CASSLEAGFNQPQHF | TGTGCCAGCAGCTTAGAAGCAGGGTTCAATCAGCCCCAGCATTTT
TRBJ1-5 | TRBV27 | NA | CASSVTYPRGTTQPQHF | TGTGCCAGCAGTGTAACCTACCCCAGGGGAACAACTCAGCCCCAGCATTTT
TRBJ2-1 | TRBV5-4 | NA | CASNPLGAGYNEQFF | TGTGCCAGCAACCCTCTGGGGGCTGGATACAATGAGCAGTTCTTC
TRBJ1-2 | TRBV6-1 | NA | CASSQRIGQHYGYTF | TGTGCCAGCAGTCAAAGAATCGGACAGCACTATGGCTACACCTTC
TRBJ2-5 | TRBV11-3 | NA | CASSSPGTFGTQYF | TGTGCCAGCAGCTCACCCGGGACATTTGGGACCCAGTACTTC
TRBJ1-3 | TRBV2 | TRBD1 | CASSGTGTVKESSGNTIYF | TGTGCCAGCAGTGGAACCGGGACAGTAAAAGAAAGCTCTGGAAACACCATATATTTT
TRBJ1-3 | TRBV5-1 | NA | CASSSTGISGNTIYF | TGCGCCAGCAGCTCCACAGGGATCTCTGGAAACACCATATATTTT
TRBJ2-7 | TRBV11-2 | NA | CASSLVPGTYEQYF | TGTGCCAGCAGCTTAGTCCCAGGGACCTACGAGCAGTACTTC
TRBJ2-1 | TRBV4-1 | NA | CASSQGQEYNEQFF | TGCGCCAGCAGCCAAGGACAGGAGTACAATGAGCAGTTCTTC
TRBJ2-1 | TRBV30 | TRBD2 | CARAPGLALSSYNEQFF | TGTGCCCGGGCACCGGGACTAGCGTTAAGCTCCTACAATGAGCAGTTCTTC
TRBJ2-5 | TRBV10-3 | TRBD2 | CAISGGRGRGQETQYF | TGTGCCATCTCCGGTGGTCGCGGGAGGGGACAAGAGACCCAGTACTTC
TRBJ2-1 | TRBV18 | TRBD1 | CASSQQGSSYNEQFF | TGTGCCAGCTCACAACAGGGGAGCTCCTACAATGAGCAGTTCTTC
TRBJ1-2 | TRBV11-2 | TRBD1 | CASSTGTGLDYTF | TGTGCCAGCAGCACAGGGACAGGGTTGGACTACACCTTC
TRBJ1-4 | TRBV19 | NA | CASSHRSDEKLFF | TGTGCCAGTTCCCATAGGAGTGATGAAAAACTGTTTTTT
TRBJ2-7 | TRBV10-1 | TRBD2 | CASSQRGRDEQYF | TGCGCCAGCAGTCAGCGGGGGCGGGACGAGCAGTACTTC
TRBJ1-1 | TRBV6-6 | NA | CASSYSIRGSGTEAFF | TGTGCCAGCAGTTACTCGATTAGGGGATCGGGCACTGAAGCTTTCTTT
TRBJ2-3 | TRBV2 | TRBD2 | CASKRTSGRTDTQYF | TGTGCCAGCAAGAGGACTAGCGGGAGAACAGATACGCAGTATTTT
TRBJ2-7 | TRBV5-1 | TRBD2 | CASSSWPSGYEQYF | TGCGCCAGCAGCTCCTGGCCTAGCGGCTACGAGCAGTACTTC
TRBJ2-1 | TRBV7-8 | NA | CASSLDPSGEQFF | TGTGCCAGCAGCTTAGACCCGAGCGGTGAGCAGTTCTTC
TRBJ2-3 | TRBV6-6 | TRBD1 | CASSSGQGADTQYF | TGTGCCAGCAGTTCAGGACAGGGGGCTGATACGCAGTATTTT
TRBJ1-2 | TRBV5-1 | TRBD1 | CASSGTGMSYGYTF | TGCGCCAGCAGCGGGACAGGGATGAGCTATGGCTACACCTTC
TRBJ2-1 | TRBV19 | NA | CASSRNLEYEQFF | TGTGCCAGTAGTAGGAACCTAGAATATGAGCAGTTCTTC
TRBJ2-7 | TRBV28 | TRBD2 | CASRRLAGDYEQYF | TGTGCCAGCAGGAGACTAGCGGGAGACTACGAGCAGTACTTC
TRBJ1-1 | TRBV6-5 | NA | CASSPRGNTEAFF | TGTGCCAGCAGTCCGAGGGGGAATACTGAAGCTTTCTTT